This TCR beta chain is drawn from a study of control samples from healthy donors and cancer patients. Only in-frame clones appear in the TCRdb table, and some are missing; sequencing was by immunoSEQ multiplex PCR. The profile shows roughly 160,000 clones, almost 90% of them singletons. The germline CDR1 and CDR2 sequences are SEHNR and FQNEAQ (reference sequence). This CDR3 region has 12 residues. V was cut by 5 bases and J by 8 bases, with 9 bases left in between. The clonotype comes from a young woman in good health. Sequencing input: blood. The chain recombines TRBV7-9 with TRBJ1-4; no definite D call. The CDR3 DNA sequence: TGTGCCAGCAGCGGGTCGCGGGAAAAACTGTTTTTT. Amino acids: CASSGSREKLFF.